This T cell receptor (beta chain) was sequenced during a study of cytomegalovirus exposure and HLA in healthy donors. As for the study in general: HLA-typed donors contributed some 77 million unique TCRs, which were held in an early data release.

60 Vbeta and 13 Jbeta primers were used in PCR. The table came from immunoSEQ multiplex PCR; TCRdb's copy has only in-frame clones and leaves some out. In total, the table holds 140,000 to 150,000 clones. Study-level findings and limits: According to the study, 150 to 200 TCR beta chains were cytomegalovirus-associated.

Germline CDR1 and CDR2: SGHTA and FQGTGA. CDR3 size: 16 residues. V shed 5 bases and J 2 bases; nucleotides not matched to a gene: 6. To note about this clone: What it binds is not known.

V gene TRBV7-3 combines with J gene TRBJ2-2; 9 bases are shared with TRBD1. The clonotype comes from a male donor in good health and CMV-seronegative. The specimen was PBMCs. This CDR3 reads CASSPWGQGNTGELFF. In DNA, the CDR3 is TGTGCCAGCAGCCCCTGGGGACAGGGAAACACCGGGGAGCTGTTTTTT.